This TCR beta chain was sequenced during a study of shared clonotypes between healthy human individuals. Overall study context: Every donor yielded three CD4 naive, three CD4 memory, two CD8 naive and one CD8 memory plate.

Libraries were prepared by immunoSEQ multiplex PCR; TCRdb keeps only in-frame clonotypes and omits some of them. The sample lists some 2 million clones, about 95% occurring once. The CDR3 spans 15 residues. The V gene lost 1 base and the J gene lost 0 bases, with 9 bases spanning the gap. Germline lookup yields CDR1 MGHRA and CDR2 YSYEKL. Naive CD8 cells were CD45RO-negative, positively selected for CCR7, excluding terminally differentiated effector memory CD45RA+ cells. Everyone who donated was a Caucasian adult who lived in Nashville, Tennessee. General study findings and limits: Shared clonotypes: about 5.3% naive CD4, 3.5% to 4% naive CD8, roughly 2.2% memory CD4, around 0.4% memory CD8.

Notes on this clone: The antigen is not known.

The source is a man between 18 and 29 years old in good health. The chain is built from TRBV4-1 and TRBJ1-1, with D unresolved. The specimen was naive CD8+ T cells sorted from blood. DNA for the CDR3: TGCGCCAGCAGCCAAGTCGGGAATTTGAACACTGAAGCTTTCTTT. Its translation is CASSQVGNLNTEAFF.